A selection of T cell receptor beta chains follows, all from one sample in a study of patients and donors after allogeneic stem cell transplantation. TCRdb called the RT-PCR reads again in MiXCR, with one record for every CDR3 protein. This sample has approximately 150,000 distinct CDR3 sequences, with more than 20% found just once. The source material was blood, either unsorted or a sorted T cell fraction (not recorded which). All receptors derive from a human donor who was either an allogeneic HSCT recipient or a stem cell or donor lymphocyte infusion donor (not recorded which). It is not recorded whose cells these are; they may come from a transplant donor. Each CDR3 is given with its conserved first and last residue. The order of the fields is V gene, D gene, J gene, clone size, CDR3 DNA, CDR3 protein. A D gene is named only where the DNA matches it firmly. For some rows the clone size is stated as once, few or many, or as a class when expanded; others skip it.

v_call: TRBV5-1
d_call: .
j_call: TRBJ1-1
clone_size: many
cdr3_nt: TGCGCCAGCAGCTTGGCCGTCTCTGCAAGAGCTTTCTTT
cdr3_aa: CASSLAVSARAFF

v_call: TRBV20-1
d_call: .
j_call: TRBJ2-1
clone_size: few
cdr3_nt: TGCAGTGCTCAGGCAGGGGGAGGGCCCAACGATGAGCAGTTCTTC
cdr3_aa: CSAQAGGGPNDEQFF

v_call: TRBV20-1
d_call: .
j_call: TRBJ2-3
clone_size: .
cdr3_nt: TGCAGTGCAGTCGAGACTAGCACAGATACGCAGTATTTT
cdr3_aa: CSAVETSTDTQYF

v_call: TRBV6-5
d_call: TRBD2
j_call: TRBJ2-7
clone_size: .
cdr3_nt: TGTGCCAGCACCAGGACTAGCGGGAGCGGCGAGCAGTACTTC
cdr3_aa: CASTRTSGSGEQYF

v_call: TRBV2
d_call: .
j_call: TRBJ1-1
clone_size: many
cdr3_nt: TGTGCCAGCAGGAAGCTACTGAGAGACGGGAACACTGAAGCTTTCTTT
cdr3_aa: CASRKLLRDGNTEAFF

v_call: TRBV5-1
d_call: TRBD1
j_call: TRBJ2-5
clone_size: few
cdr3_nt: TGCGCCAGCAGTAATACAGGGGAGGAGACCCAGTACTTC
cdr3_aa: CASSNTGEETQYF

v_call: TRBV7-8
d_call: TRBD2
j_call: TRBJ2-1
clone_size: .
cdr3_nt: TGTGCCAGCAGCTTAGGTCTCAAAGGGGCTAGCGGGAGGAATGAGCAGTTCTTC
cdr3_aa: CASSLGLKGASGRNEQFF

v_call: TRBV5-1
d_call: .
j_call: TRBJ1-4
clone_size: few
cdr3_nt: TGCGCCAGCAGCTTGGAAGGGGCCGGCGGGCTGTTTTTT
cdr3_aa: CASSLEGAGGLFF

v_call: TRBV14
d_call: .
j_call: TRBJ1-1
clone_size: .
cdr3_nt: TGTGCCAGCAGCCAAGCAAGCCAGGGAGATACTGAAGCTTTCTTT
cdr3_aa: CASSQASQGDTEAFF

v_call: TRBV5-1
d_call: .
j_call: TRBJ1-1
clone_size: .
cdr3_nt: TGCGCCAGCAGCCCGATGGGACCGAACACTGAAGCTTTCTTT
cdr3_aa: CASSPMGPNTEAFF

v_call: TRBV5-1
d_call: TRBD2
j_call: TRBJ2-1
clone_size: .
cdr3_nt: TGCGCCAGCAGCTCTAGCGGGGGGTTCAACAATGAGCAGTTCTTC
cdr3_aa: CASSSSGGFNNEQFF

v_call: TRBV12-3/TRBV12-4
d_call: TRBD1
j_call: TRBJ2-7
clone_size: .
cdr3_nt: TGTGCCAGCAGCGCGACAGGGGCCGAGCAGTACTTC
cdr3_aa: CASSATGAEQYF

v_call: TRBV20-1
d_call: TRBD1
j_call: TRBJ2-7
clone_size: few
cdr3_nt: TGCAGTGCGAGAACAGGGGCGCGGTACGAGCAGTACTTC
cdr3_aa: CSARTGARYEQYF

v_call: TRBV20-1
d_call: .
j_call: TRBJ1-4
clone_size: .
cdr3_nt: TGCAGTGCTAGTTTATCCACCATCGAAAAACTGTTTTTT
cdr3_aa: CSASLSTIEKLFF

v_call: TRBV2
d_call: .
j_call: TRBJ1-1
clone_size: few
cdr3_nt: TGTGCCAGCAGAACAGGGTATTGGAACACTGAAGCTTTCTTT
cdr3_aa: CASRTGYWNTEAFF

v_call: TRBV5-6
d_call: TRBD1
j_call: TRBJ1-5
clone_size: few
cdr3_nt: TGTGCCAGCAGCACAATACCGGGACAGCGGCCTGTCTATAGCAATCAGCCCCAGCATTTT
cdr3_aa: CASSTIPGQRPVYSNQPQHF

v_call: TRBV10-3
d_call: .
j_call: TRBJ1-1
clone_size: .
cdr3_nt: TGTGCCATCAGTGTTGGGACTCCCCCCGAGGCTTTCTTT
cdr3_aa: CAISVGTPPEAFF

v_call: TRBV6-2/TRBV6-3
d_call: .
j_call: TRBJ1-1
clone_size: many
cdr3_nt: TGTGCCAGCAGTTACAGGCAGGGACTTATGAACACTGAAGCTTTCTTT
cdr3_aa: CASSYRQGLMNTEAFF

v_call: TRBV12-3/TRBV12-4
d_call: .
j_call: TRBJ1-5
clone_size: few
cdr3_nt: TGTGCCAGCAGTTTAGGAAATAGCAATCAGCCCCAGCATTTT
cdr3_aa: CASSLGNSNQPQHF

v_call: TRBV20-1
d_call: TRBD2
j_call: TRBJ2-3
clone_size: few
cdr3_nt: TGCAGTGCTCCACCGTGGGGGGGTACCACAGATACGCAGTATTTT
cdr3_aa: CSAPPWGGTTDTQYF

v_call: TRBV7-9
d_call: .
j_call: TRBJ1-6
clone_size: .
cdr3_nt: TGTGCCAGCAGCGGGGCCTGGTCTCGGACACCCCTCCACTTT
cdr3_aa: CASSGAWSRTPLHF

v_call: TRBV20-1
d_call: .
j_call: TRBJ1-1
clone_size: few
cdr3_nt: TGCAGTGCTAGAGACCCCGCGGGTTCGGGCCCTGAAGCTTTCTTT
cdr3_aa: CSARDPAGSGPEAFF

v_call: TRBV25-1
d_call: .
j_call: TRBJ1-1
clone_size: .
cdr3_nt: TGTGCCAGCAGTGAATGGGGCAGGGTAGGCTCTGAAGCTTTCTTT
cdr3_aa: CASSEWGRVGSEAFF

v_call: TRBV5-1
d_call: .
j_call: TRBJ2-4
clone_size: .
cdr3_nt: TGCGCCAGCAGCTTCAGGGGGGCACTAGCCAAAAACATTCAGTACTTC
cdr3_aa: CASSFRGALAKNIQYF

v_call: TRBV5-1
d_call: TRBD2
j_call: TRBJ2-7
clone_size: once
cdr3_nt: TGCGCCAGCAGCTCCTTCCTCGGGGGGTACGAGCAGTACTTC
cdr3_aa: CASSSFLGGYEQYF

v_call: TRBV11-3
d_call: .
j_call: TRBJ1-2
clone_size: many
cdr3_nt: TGTGCCAGCAGCACGGTAATGCCGGGTAGAGACTATGGCTACACCTTC
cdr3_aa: CASSTVMPGRDYGYTF

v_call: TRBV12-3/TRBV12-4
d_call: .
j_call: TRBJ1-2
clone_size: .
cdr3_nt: TGTGCCAGCAGTTACGCCTACGGGCGGGTAAACTATGGCTACACCTTC
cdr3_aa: CASSYAYGRVNYGYTF

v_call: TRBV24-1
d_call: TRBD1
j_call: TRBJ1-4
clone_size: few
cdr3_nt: TGTGCCACCAGTGATCCTGGACAGGGGAATGAAAAACTGTTTTTT
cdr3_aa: CATSDPGQGNEKLFF

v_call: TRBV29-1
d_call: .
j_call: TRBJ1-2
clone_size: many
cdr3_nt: TGCAGCGTTATTCCTAACGGGGTGGATGGCTACACCTTC
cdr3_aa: CSVIPNGVDGYTF

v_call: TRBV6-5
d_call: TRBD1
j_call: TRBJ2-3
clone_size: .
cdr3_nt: TGTGCCAGCAGTTTAACCGGGACAGGGTACACAGATACGCAGTATTTT
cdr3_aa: CASSLTGTGYTDTQYF

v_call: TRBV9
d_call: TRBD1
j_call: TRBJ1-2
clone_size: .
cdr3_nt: TGTGCCAGCAGCGCTCATCCAGGGGGCGACTACACCTTC
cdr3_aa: CASSAHPGGDYTF

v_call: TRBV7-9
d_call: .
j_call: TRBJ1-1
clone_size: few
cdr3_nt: TGTGCCAGCAGCCACCTACAAAACACTGAAGCTTTCTTT
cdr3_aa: CASSHLQNTEAFF

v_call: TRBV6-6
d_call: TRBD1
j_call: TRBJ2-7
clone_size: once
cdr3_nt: TGTGCCAGCACCCCGGACAGGGCGGGAGAGCAGTACTTC
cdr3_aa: CASTPDRAGEQYF

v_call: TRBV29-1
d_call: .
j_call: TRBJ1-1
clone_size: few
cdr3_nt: TGCAGCGTTGGAGGGGAAGGCACTGAAGCTTTCTTT
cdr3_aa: CSVGGEGTEAFF

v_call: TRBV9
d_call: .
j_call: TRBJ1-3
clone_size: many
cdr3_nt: TGTGCCAGCAGCGGAGGGGGAGAGTACGGAAACACCATATATTTT
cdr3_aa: CASSGGGEYGNTIYF

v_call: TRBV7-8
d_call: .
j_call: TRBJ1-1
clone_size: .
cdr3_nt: TGTGCCAGCAGCCCGACGGGGGGGATAAGGGAATCAGCTTTCTTT
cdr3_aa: CASSPTGGIRESAFF

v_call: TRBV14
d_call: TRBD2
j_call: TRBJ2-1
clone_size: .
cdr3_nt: TGTGCCAGCAGCCACACAATCGGGGGGAACTACAATGAGCAGTTCTTC
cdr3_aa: CASSHTIGGNYNEQFF

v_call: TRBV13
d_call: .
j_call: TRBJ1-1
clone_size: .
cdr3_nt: TGTGCCGGACAAAGGGGGGCTGAAGCTTTCTTT
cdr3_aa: CAGQRGAEAFF

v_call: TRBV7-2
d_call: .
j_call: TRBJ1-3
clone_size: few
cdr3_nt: TGTGCCAGCAGCTTAGTTGGCAGCTCTGGAAACACCATATATTTT
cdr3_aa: CASSLVGSSGNTIYF

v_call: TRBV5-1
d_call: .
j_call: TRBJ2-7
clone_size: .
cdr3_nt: TGCGCCAGCAGCTTGGTGGGGGCAGGGGCTAACGAGCAGTACTTC
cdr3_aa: CASSLVGAGANEQYF

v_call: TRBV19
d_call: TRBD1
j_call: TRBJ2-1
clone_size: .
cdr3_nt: TGTGCCAGTAGTGTCGGGACAGCCAATGAGCAGTTCTTC
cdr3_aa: CASSVGTANEQFF